This entry lists 13 T cell receptor beta chains sequenced from one sample in a study of OX40 agonist ivuxolimab in advanced cancers. Libraries were prepared through the immunoSEQ multiplex PCR assay. Not all clones reach the TCRdb copy of this immuneACCESS table, which keeps in-frame sequences only. Checked studies attribute under half of the gap to unresolved V genes and leave the rest unexplained. The table for this sample lists 40,000 to 60,000 clones; 79% of them were counted only once. The ten biggest clones cover about 2.1% of the sample. Source: CD4+ or CD8+ T cells sorted from blood, taken in a trial of the OX40 agonist ivuxolimab. Source of these receptors: an adult with an advanced solid tumor such as melanoma, head and neck, liver or kidney cancer.

This clone has more than one count but fewer than ten. V gene TRBV9 combines with J gene TRBJ2-7, with D perhaps matching TRBD1 or TRBD2 (5 bases each). Germline assignment: CDR1 SGDLS and CDR2 YYNGEE. Trimming pared 4 bases from V and 2 bases from J, leaving 16 bases between. This CDR3 is 15 amino acids long. The CDR3 DNA is TGTGCCAGCAGCCTTAAATGGGACGGACCCTACGAGCAGTACTTC. Its translation: CASSLKWDGPYEQYF.

This clone was found once. V is TRBV6-5 and J is TRBJ2-7; D unclear. Germline values: CDR1 MNHEY, CDR2 SVGAGI. Trimming took 0 bases from V and 6 from J, leaving 12 bases between them. This CDR3 comprises 14 residues. DNA for the CDR3: TGTGCCAGCAGTTACTCAGGGCCCTCATCCGAGCAGTACTTC. It encodes CASSYSGPSSEQYF.

This rearrangement joins TRBV2 to TRBJ1-2, with D tentatively TRBD1 (6 bases). The V gene lost 4 bases and the J gene lost 6 bases, with 21 bases spanning the gap. The V gene's germline CDR1 is SNHLY and CDR2 FYNNEI. The length of the CDR3 is 16 residues. The chain's CDR3 is CASSGTAPKQDHGYTF. CDR3 nucleotides: TGTGCCAGCAGTGGGACAGCTCCTAAGCAGGACCATGGCTACACCTTC.

The chain recombines TRBV30 with TRBJ1-4; no definite D call. Germline loops: CDR1 GTSNPN, CDR2 SVGIG (reference sequence). The length of the CDR3 is 13 residues. Trimming took off 1 base at V and 7 bases at J, with 10 bases between the two ends. The CDR3 protein is CAWSEEWGEKLFF. The CDR3 nucleotides read TGTGCCTGGAGTGAAGAGTGGGGTGAAAAACTGTTTTTT.

This rearrangement joins TRBV4-3 to TRBJ1-3; TRBD1 matches 10 bases. V dropped 0 bases and J dropped 3; count of bases not matched to a gene: 2. From germline, CDR1 is LGHNA and CDR2 YSLEER. The CDR3 runs to 16 residues. The CDR3 DNA is TGCGCCAGCAGCCAAGATTGGGACAGGGGTGGAAACACCATATATTTT. It is translated as CASSQDWDRGGNTIYF.

This clone appeared a single time. The rearrangement links TRBV6-5 to TRBJ1-4, with D hard to call. CDR1 and CDR2 from the germline V gene are MNHEY and SVGAGI. V lost 6 bases and J 0 bases, leaving 11 bases between the germline ends. CDR3 length equals 15 residues. The CDR3 protein is CASRRGVATNEKLFF. In DNA, the CDR3 is TGTGCCAGCAGAAGAGGAGTTGCAACTAATGAAAAACTGTTTTTT.

The rearrangement uses TRBV5-1 and TRBJ1-1, with a weak D call TRBD1 (5 bases). Per germline, CDR1 SGHRS and CDR2 YFSETQ. The CDR3 is made up of 14 amino acids. V was pared by 7 bases and J by 3 bases, with 16 bases between. The CDR3 DNA follows: TGCGCCAGCGGTCCGAGGCAGGGAGACACTGAAGCTTTCTTT. Protein product: CASGPRQGDTEAFF.

V is TRBV28 and J is TRBJ2-5; the D is unclear. The last part of the DNA fits TRBJ2-7 better; the J call may be wrong. The germline gives CDR1 MDHEN, CDR2 SYDVKM. This CDR3 comprises 15 residues. CDR3 loop: CASSLTDASSYEQYF. Written as DNA, the CDR3 is TGTGCCAGCAGTTTGACGGACGCAAGCTCCTACGAGCAGTACTTC.

The rearrangement joins TRBV2 to TRBJ2-1; D possibly corresponds to TRBD2 (5 bases). CDR3 length: 15 residues. The V end lost 7 bases, the J end lost 3 bases, and 16 bases lay between the germline ends. Germline values: CDR1 SNHLY, CDR2 FYNNEI. The CDR3 reads CASKTPETNYNEQFF. The CDR3 DNA reads TGTGCCAGCAAGACCCCCGAGACTAACTACAATGAGCAGTTCTTC.

V usage is TRBV5-5 and J usage is TRBJ1-2; D is ambiguous. CDR3 size: 15 residues. Germline values: CDR1 SGHKS, CDR2 YYEKEE (reference sequence). Trimming removed 0 bases at V and 2 bases at J, with 11 bases between. DNA for the CDR3: TGTGCCAGCAGCTTGGAGCCGTCGGGGAACTATGGCTACACCTTC. Encoded protein: CASSLEPSGNYGYTF.

The chain has TRBV5-6 and TRBJ1-1, with 9 nucleotides matching TRBD1. The CDR3 is 15 residues long. Germline assignment: CDR1 SGHDT and CDR2 YYEEEE. V shed 2 bases and J 5 bases; nucleotides not matched to a gene: 7. In DNA, the CDR3 is TGTGCCAGCAGCTTACTAGGGACAGGGTGGACTGAAGCTTTCTTT. Translated, it gives CASSLLGTGWTEAFF.

V gene TRBV4-3 combines with J gene TRBJ2-1; 7 bases are shared with TRBD2. CDR3 length: 14 residues. Trimming took 4 bases from V and 7 from J; bases not matched to a gene: 7. Germline V gene data show CDR1 as LGHNA and CDR2 as YSLEER. The CDR3 DNA follows: TGCGCCAGCAGCCTAAGGGACTACCAAAATGAGCAGTTCTTC. Translating gives CASSLRDYQNEQFF.

This sequence joins TRBV14 and TRBJ2-7; no reliable D call. This CDR3 contains 11 residues. Germline V gene lookup returns CDR1 SGHDN and CDR2 FVKESK. The V gene lost 1 base and the J gene lost 7 bases, with 5 bases spanning the gap. In nucleotides, the CDR3 is TGTGCCAGCAGCCAAGTTTGGGAGCAGTACTTC. Amino acid sequence: CASSQVWEQYF.